One and the same sample provided the 9 T cell receptor beta chains below, sequenced in a study of PD-1 blockade in classical Hodgkin lymphoma. Noted time point: cycle 4 day 1 (C4D1), after more than five weeks of nivolumab. After autologous stem cell transplantation all patients relapsed, and prior brentuximab vedotin exposure differed between cohorts. TCRdb's table, derived via immunoSEQ multiplex PCR, lists solely in-frame clones and lacks some. The sample carries about 50,000 clones, around 89% recorded once. The sequences come from peripheral blood mononuclear cells (PBMCs), collected before the fourth cycle of nivolumab. These receptors were taken from a human donor with classical Hodgkin lymphoma.

The chain has TRBV5-1 and TRBJ2-2; D may be TRBD1 (5 bases). Germline CDR1 reads SGHRS; CDR2 reads YFSETQ. V lost 2 bases and J lost 3, with 8 bases in between. This CDR3 comprises 14 residues. CDR3 residues: CASSLPRDTGELFF. The CDR3 coding sequence is TGCGCCAGCAGCTTACCCAGGGACACCGGGGAGCTGTTTTTT.

Only one count was recorded for this clone. V is TRBV5-4 and J is TRBJ2-1; TRBD2 agrees at 8 bases. The CDR3 is 15 amino acids. The V and J ends lost 0 bases and 8 bases, in that order; junction bases with no gene match: 7. Germline CDR1 reads SGHNT; CDR2 reads YYREEE (reference sequence). The CDR3 loop reads CASSLAGRAWDEQFF. The CDR3 nucleotides read TGTGCCAGCAGCTTGGCCGGGAGGGCCTGGGATGAGCAGTTCTTC.

The chain combines TRBV6-6 with TRBJ2-7; TRBD1 agrees at 11 bases. V shed 4 bases, J shed 6 bases, and the junction held 8 bases outside the gene matches. CDR1 is MNHNY, CDR2 SVGAGI, per germline (reference sequence). CDR3 size: 15 residues. CDR3 nucleotide sequence: TGTGCCAGCAGTTCCCCGGGACAGGGGGGTGTCGAGCAGTACTTC. Translated, it gives CASSSPGQGGVEQYF.

The gene calls are TRBV9 and TRBJ2-7, with D tentatively TRBD1 (6 bases). The V end was cut by 0 bases, the J end by 3 bases, with 10 bases between. The CDR3 runs 14 residues. Germline V lookup: CDR1 SGDLS, CDR2 YYNGEE. In DNA form, the CDR3 reads TGTGCCAGCAGCGTAGGGACGGACAGCTACGAGCAGTACTTC. It encodes CASSVGTDSYEQYF.

This clone showed up just a few times. V gene TRBV27 combines with J gene TRBJ2-7, with 12 bases matching TRBD2. The length of the CDR3 is 18 residues. V lost 3 bases, J lost 3 bases, and 12 bases stayed unmatched. The germline V gene has CDR1 MNHEY and CDR2 SMNVEV (reference sequence). In DNA, the CDR3 is TGTGCCAGCAGTTTCTCCGCAGGACTAGCGGGAATTGTCTACGAGCAGTACTTC. Its protein product is CASSFSAGLAGIVYEQYF.

The chain employs TRBV9 and TRBJ2-7; TRBD2 is a possible D gene (6 bases). Germline V lookup: CDR1 SGDLS, CDR2 YYNGEE. V was clipped by 2 bases and J by 0 bases, with 12 bases between them. The CDR3 consists of 15 residues. This CDR3 reads CASSVHSGPSYEQYF. As DNA, the CDR3 is TGTGCCAGCAGCGTCCACAGCGGGCCCTCCTACGAGCAGTACTTC.

This chain links TRBV29-1 with TRBJ1-2; no definite D call. Per germline, CDR1 SQVTM and CDR2 ANQGSEA. CDR3 length: 12 residues. Trimming cost V 3 bases and J 7 bases, with 12 bases left between them. The CDR3: CSVDVFGFGYTF. CDR3 bases: TGCAGCGTTGATGTATTTGGGTTTGGCTACACCTTC.

The sample holds a few counts of this clone. V and J are TRBV5-1 and TRBJ1-1; tentative D call: TRBD1 (6 bases). The germline V and J ends were trimmed by 5 bases and 1 base, with 12 bases remaining between them. This CDR3 has 14 residues. CDR1 and CDR2 (germline): SGHRS, YFSETQ. CDR3 residues: CASRMGHQNTEAFF. Written as DNA, the CDR3 is TGCGCCAGCAGAATGGGACATCAGAACACTGAAGCTTTCTTT.

V gene TRBV5-1 combines with J gene TRBJ2-7; D may be TRBD1 (5 bases). CDR1 SGHRS and CDR2 YFSETQ come from the germline V gene. Trimming removed 4 bases from V and 1 base from J, with 9 bases in between. This CDR3 has 13 amino acids. CDR3 region: CASSVRVSYEQYF. The CDR3 DNA reads TGCGCCAGCAGCGTCAGGGTATCCTACGAGCAGTACTTC. Supplemented by reference TRBV5-1 and TRBJ2-7, the full variable domain reads KAGVTQTPRYLIKTRGQQVTLSCSPISGHRSVSWYQQTPGQGLQFLFEYFSETQRNKGNFPGRFSGRQFSNSRSEMNVSTLELGDSALYLCASSVRVSYEQYFGPGTRLTVT.